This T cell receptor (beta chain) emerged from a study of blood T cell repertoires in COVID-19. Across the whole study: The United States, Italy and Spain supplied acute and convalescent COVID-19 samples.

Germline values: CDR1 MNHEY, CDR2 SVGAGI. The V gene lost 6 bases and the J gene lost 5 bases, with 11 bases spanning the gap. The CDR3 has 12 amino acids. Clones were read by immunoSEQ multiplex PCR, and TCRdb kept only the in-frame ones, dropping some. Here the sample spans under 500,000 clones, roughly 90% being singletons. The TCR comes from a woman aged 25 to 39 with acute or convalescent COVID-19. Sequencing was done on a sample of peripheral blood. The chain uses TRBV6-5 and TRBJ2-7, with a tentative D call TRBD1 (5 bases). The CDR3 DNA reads TGTGCCAGCAGCGCAGGGAACGACGAGCAGTACTTC. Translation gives CASSAGNDEQYF.